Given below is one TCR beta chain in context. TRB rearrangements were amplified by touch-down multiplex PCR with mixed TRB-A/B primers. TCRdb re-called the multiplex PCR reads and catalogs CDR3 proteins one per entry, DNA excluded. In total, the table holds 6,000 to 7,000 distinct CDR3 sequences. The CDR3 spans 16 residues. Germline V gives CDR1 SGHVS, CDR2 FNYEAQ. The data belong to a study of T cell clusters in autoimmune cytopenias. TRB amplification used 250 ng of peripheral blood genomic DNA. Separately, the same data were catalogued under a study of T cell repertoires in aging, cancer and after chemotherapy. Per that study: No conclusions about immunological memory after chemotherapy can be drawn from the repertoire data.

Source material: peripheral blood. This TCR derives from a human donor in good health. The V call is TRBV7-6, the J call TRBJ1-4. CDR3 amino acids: CASSLDLVGPNEKLFF.